Below, 19 T cell receptor beta chains from the same sample are listed, as sequenced in a study of T cell responses to AZD1222 COVID-19 vaccine. Data came from immunoSEQ multiplex PCR; TCRdb stores just in-frame clones and leaves some out. The sample includes fewer than 130,000 clones, roughly 93% of them seen just once. The sample consisted of peripheral blood, taken 28 days after the second AZD1222 dose. The source of these receptors is an adult who received the AZD1222 COVID-19 vaccine.

This chain connects TRBV11-2 to TRBJ2-7; D is perhaps TRBD1 or TRBD2 (6 bases each). CDR3 length: 14 residues. V lost 6 bases to trimming and J lost 7 bases, with 19 bases between them. In germline, CDR1 is SGHAT, CDR2 FQNNGV. The CDR3 DNA is TGTGCCAGCAGTCACCTCCGGGGGCCGAGGGAGCAGTACTTC. This translates into CASSHLRGPREQYF.

V and J are TRBV29-1 and TRBJ2-5; D gene uncertain. V lost 4 bases and J lost 3, with 9 bases in between. Germline values: CDR1 SQVTM, CDR2 ANQGSEA. The CDR3 contains 12 residues. CDR3: CSVVNPKETQYF. CDR3 sequence (DNA): TGCAGCGTTGTCAACCCGAAAGAGACCCAGTACTTC.

This clone was found a few times. The chain uses TRBV2 and TRBJ1-1; tentatively, D is TRBD1 (5 bases). The ends were cut back, 2 bases at V and 4 bases at J, with 8 bases in the middle. From germline, CDR1 is SNHLY and CDR2 FYNNEI. This CDR3 spans 13 amino acids. The CDR3 nucleotides are TGTGCCAGCAGTGAACAGGGTATCACTGAAGCTTTCTTT. This codes for CASSEQGITEAFF. The complete variable domain, with remaining parts taken from reference TRBV2 and TRBJ1-1, reads EPEVTQTPSHQVTQMGQEVILRCVPISNHLYFYWYRQILGQKVEFLVSFYNNEISEKSEIFDDQFSVERPDGSNFTLKIRSTKLEDSAMYFCASSEQGITEAFFGQGTRLTVV.

The chain is built from TRBV24-1 and TRBJ2-1; 7 bases align to TRBD1. The CDR3 has 17 amino acids. CDR1 is KGHDR and CDR2 is SFDVKD in the germline V gene. Trimming removed 1 base from V and 0 bases from J; junction bases left unmatched: 5. The CDR3 reads CATSDLRDRFSYNEQFF. The CDR3 DNA sequence: TGTGCCACCAGTGATTTACGGGACAGATTCTCCTACAATGAGCAGTTCTTC.

As DNA, the CDR3 is TGTGCCAGAAGCCCCACCCACGGACAGGCTCGCCACCAAGAGACCCAGTACTTC. This translates into CARSPTHGQARHQETQYF. This chain links TRBV5-3 with TRBJ2-5, with 7 positions matching TRBD1. TRBV5-3 is classed as an ORF, of uncertain function. J was trimmed by 0 bases and V by 4 bases; bases with no gene match: 15. The CDR3 has 18 residues.

This rearrangement joins TRBV6-1 to TRBJ2-2; D possibly corresponds to TRBD2 (5 bases). Trimming pared 2 bases from V and 9 bases from J, leaving 16 bases between. Germline V gene data show CDR1 as MNHNS and CDR2 as SASEGT. This CDR3 is 15 amino acids long. In nucleotides, the CDR3 is TGTGCCAGCAGTGAAAGGCTAGCCCCGGCCCGGGAGCTGTTTTTT. This sequence encodes CASSERLAPARELFF.

This clone occurred once. The sample holds other DNA sequences that translate to the same CDR3. V gene TRBV5-1 combines with J gene TRBJ2-3, with D hard to call. CDR1 SGHRS and CDR2 YFSETQ come from the germline V gene. The CDR3 covers 11 residues. The V end lost 2 bases, the J end lost 6 bases, and 4 bases lay between the germline ends. The CDR3 DNA sequence: TGCGCCAGCAGCTTAGCGGATACGCAGTATTTT. Its protein product is CASSLADTQYF.

The rearrangement links TRBV19 to TRBJ1-1, with D possibly matching TRBD1 (5 bases). Between the trimmed V and J ends, which lost 6 bases and 0 bases, there was a span of 11 bases. The CDR3 extends over 14 amino acids. Germline lookup yields CDR1 LNHDA and CDR2 SQIVND (reference sequence). The CDR3, as DNA: TGTGCCAGTAGCCTCATGGGGCTGAACACTGAAGCTTTCTTT. Amino acids: CASSLMGLNTEAFF. Variable domain in full (rest from reference TRBV19 and TRBJ1-1): DGGITQSPKYLFRKEGQNVTLSCEQNLNHDAMYWYRQDPGQGLRLIYYSQIVNDFQKGDIAEGYSVSREKKESFPLTVTSAQKNPTAFYLCASSLMGLNTEAFFGQGTRLTVV.

The chain combines TRBV28 with TRBJ1-2; maybe TRBD1 (5 bases). V lost 8 bases and J 8 bases, leaving 21 bases between the germline ends. The CDR3 length is 14 residues. CDR1 is MDHEN, CDR2 SYDVKM, per germline. CDR3 coding DNA: TGTGCCAGCGACTTGACTGCGGCAGGGCACGGCTACACCTTC. Translation gives CASDLTAAGHGYTF.

This chain uses TRBV7-9 with TRBJ2-2, with 9 bases fitting TRBD1. Germline loops: CDR1 SEHNR, CDR2 FQNEAQ (reference sequence). CDR3 length: 19 amino acids. Losses at the gene ends were 3 bases for V and 3 bases for J; bases not matched to a gene: 14. CDR3 nucleotides: TGTGCCAGCAGCTTCTCGGCCCACAGGGGGCCTGTCGACACCGGGGAGCTGTTTTTT. Translated: CASSFSAHRGPVDTGELFF.

This chain links TRBV7-8 with TRBJ2-7; the match to TRBD2 covers 7 bases. Germline V lookup: CDR1 SGHVS, CDR2 FQNEAQ. The CDR3 consists of 16 residues. J lost 2 bases, V lost 0 bases, and 7 bases had no gene match. CDR3 bases: TGTGCCAGCAGCTTAGCGCAGGCTAGCGGCACCTACGAGCAGTACTTC. Translating it yields CASSLAQASGTYEQYF.

This sequence joins TRBV27 and TRBJ2-3; 8 bases match TRBD1. The CDR3 runs 17 residues. CDR1 is MNHEY, CDR2 SMNVEV, per germline (reference sequence). V trimming: 3 bases; J trimming: 5 bases; junction bases outside the gene matches: 13. CDR3 nucleotides: TGTGCCAGCAGTTTTATGAGGTTGGCAGGGGGCAAAGATACGCAGTATTTT. Its protein is CASSFMRLAGGKDTQYF.

This chain links TRBV19 with TRBJ1-2; no definite D call. Trimming shortened V by 6 bases and J by 4 bases, and 12 bases separated the two germline ends. The CDR3 is 13 amino acids. From germline, CDR1 is LNHDA and CDR2 SQIVND (reference sequence). CDR3 sequence reads: CASSGSVRYGYTF. The CDR3 DNA reads TGTGCCAGTAGCGGAAGCGTTCGCTATGGCTACACCTTC. Full variable domain (remainder filled in from reference TRBV19 and TRBJ1-2): DGGITQSPKYLFRKEGQNVTLSCEQNLNHDAMYWYRQDPGQGLRLIYYSQIVNDFQKGDIAEGYSVSREKKESFPLTVTSAQKNPTAFYLCASSGSVRYGYTFGSGTRLTVV.

This chain uses TRBV6-2 or TRBV6-3 with TRBJ1-4; tentative D call: TRBD1 (6 bases). This CDR3 has 17 amino acids. V gave up 5 bases and J gave up 5 bases, with 21 bases separating them. CDR1 and CDR2 (germline): MNHEY, SVGEGT. The CDR3 spells CASSTAGRGGWNEKLFF. In DNA, the CDR3 is TGTGCCAGCAGTACCGCGGGGAGGGGGGGATGGAATGAAAAACTGTTTTTT.

This clone was detected only once. The chain has TRBV10-1 and TRBJ2-7; D is uncertain. Germline CDR1 reads WNHNN; CDR2 reads SYGVQD (reference sequence). V was shortened by 7 bases and J by 8 bases, with 15 bases between the two germline ends. CDR3 length: 12 amino acids. CDR3 loop: CASKGPDPKQYF. CDR3 sequence (DNA): TGCGCCAGCAAAGGACCAGACCCCAAGCAGTACTTC.

The chain recombines TRBV29-1 with TRBJ2-7; D is uncertain. V lost 2 bases to trimming and J lost 7 bases, with 12 bases between them. CDR1 and CDR2 from the germline V gene are SQVTM and ANQGSEA. The CDR3 extends over 12 amino acids. DNA for the CDR3: TGCAGCGTTGAACGGGCAGGAGATGAGCAGTACTTC. It yields the protein CSVERAGDEQYF.

V usage is TRBV5-1 and J usage is TRBJ1-4; D might be TRBD1 (6 bases). The CDR3 sequence is 18 residues long. V lost 3 bases and J lost 3, with 21 bases in between. Looked up from germline, CDR1 is SGHRS and CDR2 is YFSETQ. Written as DNA, the CDR3 is TGCGCCAGCAGCTCCGGTCCACAGGGCCCGCATGCTAATGAAAAACTGTTTTTT. Its translation is CASSSGPQGPHANEKLFF. Full variable domain (rest looked up from reference TRBV5-1 and TRBJ1-4): KAGVTQTPRYLIKTRGQQVTLSCSPISGHRSVSWYQQTPGQGLQFLFEYFSETQRNKGNFPGRFSGRQFSNSRSEMNVSTLELGDSALYLCASSSGPQGPHANEKLFFGSGTQLSVL.

The V and J genes are TRBV7-9 and TRBJ1-1; D gene unclear. Germline loops: CDR1 SEHNR, CDR2 FQNEAQ (reference sequence). This CDR3 comprises 13 residues. V was cut by 1 base and J by 6 bases, with 9 bases left in between. The CDR3 loop is CASSLGRSAEAFF. The CDR3 DNA follows: TGTGCCAGCAGCTTAGGCCGGAGCGCTGAAGCTTTCTTT.

This chain links TRBV6-4 with TRBJ2-2; 8 bases map to TRBD2. The V segment lost 6 bases and the J segment 2 bases; nucleotides outside the gene matches: 8. Per germline, CDR1 MRHNA and CDR2 SNTAGT. The CDR3 runs to 16 residues. In DNA, the CDR3 is TGTGCCAGCAGCGCCCGGGGGGGGTTTAACACCGGGGAGCTGTTTTTT. Translated, it gives CASSARGGFNTGELFF.